This is a list of T cell receptor beta chains from one sample in a study of shared clonotypes between healthy human individuals. The assay was immunoSEQ multiplex PCR, and TCRdb's table has in-frame clones only and misses some. The table records 2 million to 2.5 million clones, roughly 93% of them present only once. Sequenced: naive CD4+ T cells from PBMCs. The receptors were gathered from a man younger than 35 in good health. Some clones in this sample may be carry-over from other donors' samples. The CDR3 runs from the conserved cysteine through the conserved F or W. The D gene is left open where the match is weak. Size is stated for part of the rows, as once, few or many counts, or as a class when the clone is expanded.

>TRBD1|TRBV19|TRBJ2-3|-
CASSDRGSRADTQYF
TGTGCCAGTAGTGACAGGGGATCTCGCGCAGATACGCAGTATTTT
>-|TRBV30|TRBJ1-5|-
CAWSSGAGGRSNQPQHF
TGTGCCTGGAGCTCCGGGGCGGGGGGGCGTAGCAATCAGCCCCAGCATTTT
>-|TRBV6-1|TRBJ2-7|-
CASSVREAYEQYF
TGTGCCAGCAGTGTGAGGGAAGCGTACGAGCAGTACTTC
>-|TRBV10-2|TRBJ1-5|few
CASSESNRSNQPQHF
TGCGCCAGCAGTGAGTCGAACAGAAGCAATCAGCCCCAGCATTTT
>-|TRBV2|TRBJ1-1|-
CASRERTVEAFF
TGTGCCAGCAGAGAGAGGACGGTTGAAGCTTTCTTT
>TRBD1|TRBV29-1|TRBJ2-3|-
CSVTGTGATDTQYF
TGCAGCGTTACCGGGACAGGGGCAACAGATACGCAGTATTTT
>TRBD1|TRBV11-2|TRBJ1-2|-
CASSLDRGQGVYGYTF
TGTGCCAGCAGCTTAGATAGGGGGCAGGGGGTATATGGCTACACCTTC
>TRBD1|TRBV5-1|TRBJ2-5|-
CASSNSGTAQETQYF
TGCGCCAGCAGCAATTCCGGGACAGCACAAGAGACCCAGTACTTC
>TRBD2|TRBV29-1|TRBJ2-1|-
CSVGGRARVNEQFF
TGCAGCGTTGGGGGGAGGGCCCGGGTCAATGAGCAGTTCTTC
>-|TRBV6-1|TRBJ2-7|-
CASSDGPPSYEQYF
TGTGCCAGCAGTGATGGCCCTCCTTCCTACGAGCAGTACTTC
>TRBD1|TRBV5-4|TRBJ2-5|-
CASSPRGQETQYF
TGTGCCAGCAGCCCCAGGGGGCAGGAGACCCAGTACTTC
>TRBD1|TRBV19|TRBJ1-1|-
CASTRPSGGWNTEAFF
TGTGCCAGTACCAGACCATCAGGGGGTTGGAACACTGAAGCTTTCTTT
>-|TRBV10-3|TRBJ1-1|few
CAMQGGLNTEAFF
TGTGCCATGCAAGGGGGGCTGAACACTGAAGCTTTCTTT
>-|TRBV28|TRBJ1-4|-
CASSHGPTNEKLFF
TGTGCCAGCAGTCACGGACCAACTAATGAAAAACTGTTTTTT
>TRBD1|TRBV6-6|TRBJ1-3|-
CASSYSPQTGDHTIYF
TGTGCCAGCAGTTACTCACCCCAGACAGGGGACCACACCATATATTTT
>-|TRBV30|TRBJ1-1|once
CAWERQGLINTEAFF
TGTGCCTGGGAGAGGCAGGGGCTAATTAACACTGAAGCTTTCTTT
>-|TRBV7-3|TRBJ2-3|-
CASSPGVTDTQYF
TGTGCCAGCAGTCCCGGGGTTACAGATACGCAGTATTTT
>-|TRBV5-1|TRBJ2-5|-
CASSLGLIENTQYF
TGCGCCAGCAGCTTGGGTCTTATAGAGAATACCCAGTACTTC
>TRBD2|TRBV18|TRBJ2-2|once
CASSPELAGTGELFF
TGTGCCAGCTCACCGGAACTAGCGGGCACCGGGGAGCTGTTTTTT
>-|TRBV27|TRBJ1-2|-
CASSFRGGYGYTF
TGTGCCAGCAGTTTCAGGGGAGGCTATGGCTACACCTTC
>TRBD2|TRBV10-3|TRBJ2-7|-
CAISDSSTSGPSYEQYF
TGTGCCATCAGTGACAGTTCGACTAGCGGGCCCTCCTACGAGCAGTACTTC
>-|TRBV28|TRBJ1-2|-
CASSLRFYGYTF
TGTGCCAGCAGTTTACGATTTTATGGCTACACCTTC
>TRBD2|TRBV30|TRBJ2-5|-
CAWSGVTSGAGTQYF
TGTGCCTGGAGTGGAGTAACTAGCGGGGCCGGGACCCAGTACTTC
>-|TRBV5-8|TRBJ1-2|-
CASSPRLNYGYTF
TGTGCCAGCAGCCCGAGACTTAACTATGGCTACACCTTC
>-|TRBV11-3|TRBJ2-2|-
CASSPLLGTGELFF
TGTGCCAGCAGCCCCCTTCTGGGCACCGGGGAGCTGTTTTTT
>-|TRBV2|TRBJ2-2|-
CASSVERRLTGELFF
TGTGCCAGCAGTGTAGAGCGGAGACTCACCGGGGAGCTGTTTTTT